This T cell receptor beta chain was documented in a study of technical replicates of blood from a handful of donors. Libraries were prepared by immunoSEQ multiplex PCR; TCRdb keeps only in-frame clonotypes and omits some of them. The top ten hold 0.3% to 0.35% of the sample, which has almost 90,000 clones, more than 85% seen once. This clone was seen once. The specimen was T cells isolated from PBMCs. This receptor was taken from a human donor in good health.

The CDR3 here is CASSSSGRPSVDTQYF. The CDR3 DNA reads TGCGCCAGCAGCTCAAGCGGGAGGCCATCGGTGGATACGCAGTATTTT. The V call is TRBV5-1, the J call TRBJ2-3, with TRBD2 matching 9 bases. Germline values: CDR1 SGHRS, CDR2 YFSETQ. The CDR3 contains 16 residues. V shed 3 bases and J 6 bases; nucleotides not matched to a gene: 11. The full variable domain, with the rest looked up from reference TRBV5-1 and TRBJ2-3, is KAGVTQTPRYLIKTRGQQVTLSCSPISGHRSVSWYQQTPGQGLQFLFEYFSETQRNKGNFPGRFSGRQFSNSRSEMNVSTLELGDSALYLCASSSSGRPSVDTQYFGPGTRLTVL.